This T cell receptor beta chain was obtained from a study of cytomegalovirus exposure and HLA in healthy donors. Whole-study findings and limits: More clonal expansion characterized HLA-associated TCR beta chains than equally common others in a later analysis. TCR beta sequences numbering over 15,000 were associated with HLA alleles at 0.05 false discovery rate in a later analysis.

The PCR had 60 Vbeta and 13 Jbeta primers. TCRdb's copy holds only in-frame clones and misses some; the assay was immunoSEQ multiplex PCR. This sample carries around 150,000 clones, 80% of them seen once, and the ten largest clones take around 5.8%. Germline V CDR1 and CDR2: SGHAT, FQNNGV. After removal of 5 bases from V and 6 bases from J, the junction contained 6 bases not matched to a gene. The CDR3 is 13 residues long. The donors, nominally healthy at sampling, likely had unrecorded immune exposures. Comments on this clone: What it binds is not known.

Material: PBMCs. The chain is built from TRBV11-2 and TRBJ1-1, with 7 positions matching TRBD1. The sequence derives from a male donor in good health and CMV-seropositive. The CDR3 sequence is CASSMDRLAEAFF. The CDR3 bases are TGTGCCAGCAGCATGGACAGGTTGGCTGAAGCTTTCTTT.